This TCR beta chain was sequenced for a study of cytomegalovirus exposure and HLA in healthy donors. The primer mix had 60 Vbeta and 13 Jbeta primers. This table comes from immunoSEQ multiplex PCR, and its TCRdb copy is limited to in-frame clones, with some not included. The sample consists of tens of thousands of clones, less than 90% of them appearing once. Trimming left V 5 bases short and J 4 bases short, with 8 bases between. The length of the CDR3 is 13 residues. Germline assignment: CDR1 SGHTA and CDR2 FQGNSA. Source material: PBMCs. The receptor was derived from a female donor in good health and CMV-seronegative. This chain uses TRBV7-2 with TRBJ2-2; D call uncertain. DNA for the CDR3: TGTGCCAGCAGCCCTCTTCTCACCGGGGAGCTGTTTTTT. Translating it yields CASSPLLTGELFF.